One sample yielded the 23 T cell receptor beta chains listed below, sequenced in a study of OX40 agonist ivuxolimab in advanced cancers. Measured with immunoSEQ multiplex PCR; TCRdb has only the in-frame clones, and not every one. The sample includes 85,000 to 120,000 clones, roughly nine tenths of them seen just once. Material: CD4+ or CD8+ T cells sorted from blood, obtained in a trial of the OX40 agonist ivuxolimab. These receptors all come from an adult with an advanced solid tumor such as melanoma, head and neck, liver or kidney cancer.

The V gene is TRBV7-2, the J gene TRBJ2-7; D gene ambiguous. V was cut by 5 bases and J by 3 bases, with 5 bases left in between. Germline-derived CDR1 and CDR2 are SGHTA and FQGNSA. This CDR3 has 11 amino acids. The CDR3 DNA reads as TGTGCCAGCAGCCCAAACTACGAGCAGTACTTC. This encodes CASSPNYEQYF.

The rearrangement uses TRBV6-1 and TRBJ1-1, with D possibly being TRBD1 (5 bases). Germline assignment: CDR1 MNHNS and CDR2 SASEGT. This CDR3 spans 13 amino acids. V shed 7 bases and J shed 5 bases, with 14 bases lying between them. The CDR3 spells CASKNQGGTEAFF. CDR3 coding DNA: TGTGCCAGCAAGAACCAGGGAGGGACTGAAGCTTTCTTT.

The chain uses TRBV6-5 and TRBJ2-7; no reliable D call. The CDR3 is made up of 15 amino acids. Trimming shortened V by 2 bases and J by 0 bases, and 11 bases separated the two germline ends. The germline gives CDR1 MNHEY, CDR2 SVGAGI. The DNA of the CDR3 is TGTGCCAGCAGTTACCGACGGCCGAGCTCCTACGAGCAGTACTTC. Amino acid sequence: CASSYRRPSSYEQYF.

The rearrangement links TRBV5-6 to TRBJ1-1, with TRBD1 matching 8 bases. Germline trimming cut 4 bases from V and 4 bases from J; bases unmatched to any gene: 3. This CDR3 contains 13 residues. The germline CDR1 and CDR2 sequences are SGHDT and YYEEEE. This CDR3 is CASSRDRGTEAFF. As DNA, the CDR3 is TGTGCCAGCAGCCGCGACAGGGGCACTGAAGCTTTCTTT.

This clone was recorded once. The V gene is TRBV7-2, the J gene TRBJ1-4; 7 nucleotides agree with TRBD1. The germline V gene has CDR1 SGHTA and CDR2 FQGNSA. J lost 10 bases, V lost 4 bases, and 12 bases had no gene match. The CDR3 covers 15 residues. This CDR3 is CASSSGGTGYTKLFF. CDR3 DNA sequence: TGTGCCAGCAGCTCAGGGGGGACCGGCTACACAAAACTGTTTTTT. Full variable domain (missing parts from reference TRBV7-2 and TRBJ1-4): GAGVSQSPSNKVTEKGKDVELRCDPISGHTALYWYRQSLGQGLEFLIYFQGNSAPDKSGLPSDRFSAERTGGSVSTLTIQRTQQEDSAVYLCASSSGGTGYTKLFFGSGTQLSVL.

DNA for the CDR3: TGTGCCAGCCAGGGGGGAGACAGCTTGAACACTGAAGCTTTCTTT. Amino acids: CASQGGDSLNTEAFF. The chain joins TRBV6-5 to TRBJ1-1, with 7 bases identical to TRBD1. Germline values: CDR1 MNHEY, CDR2 SVGAGI. This CDR3 has 15 amino acids. The V gene end was trimmed by 8 bases and the J gene end by 0 bases; junction bases not matched to a gene: 9.

The V call is TRBV30, the J call TRBJ1-6; TRBD1 aligns across 9 bases. V was pared by 2 bases and J by 8 bases, with 4 bases of the junction left unmatched. Germline CDR1 reads GTSNPN; CDR2 reads SVGIG (reference sequence). This CDR3 comprises 14 residues. The CDR3 region is CAWSTGQGYSPLHF. CDR3 sequence (DNA): TGTGCCTGGAGTACGGGACAGGGATATTCACCCCTCCACTTT.

The rearrangement uses TRBV29-1 and TRBJ1-6; a possible D gene is TRBD1 (5 bases). Trimming removed 5 bases at V and 7 bases at J, with 18 bases between. CDR1 and CDR2 from the germline V gene are SQVTM and ANQGSEA. This CDR3 is 15 amino acids long. This CDR3 is CSVRVHDSLNSPLHF. CDR3 sequence (DNA): TGCAGCGTTAGAGTCCACGACAGCCTCAATTCACCCCTCCACTTT.

The rearrangement joins TRBV12-5 to TRBJ2-5, with D perhaps TRBD1 (6 bases). CDR1 and CDR2 from the germline V gene are LGHNT and FRNRAP. CDR3 length equals 13 residues. V gave up 5 bases and J gave up 5 bases, with 12 bases separating them. In DNA, the CDR3 is TGTGCTAGTGGTCGCTCAGGGGCTGAGACCCAGTACTTC. Translating it yields CASGRSGAETQYF.

This clone was counted a few times. V usage is TRBV27 and J usage is TRBJ1-2, with 7 bases aligning to TRBD1. Trimming removed 4 bases from V and 3 bases from J; junction bases left unmatched: 11. CDR1 and CDR2 (germline): MNHEY, SMNVEV (reference sequence). CDR3 length: 16 amino acids. This CDR3 reads CASSSYRQGSDYGYTF. The CDR3 bases are TGTGCCAGCAGTTCTTATCGACAGGGATCCGACTATGGCTACACCTTC.

The rearrangement links TRBV6-1 to TRBJ2-1, with 12 bases fitting TRBD2. The germline V gene encodes CDR1 MNHNS and CDR2 SASEGT. After removal of 2 bases from V and 7 bases from J, the junction contained 3 bases not matched to a gene. The CDR3 consists of 15 residues. CDR3 in amino acids: CASSEPSGGANEQFF. The CDR3 region has the DNA TGTGCCAGCAGTGAACCTAGCGGGGGGGCGAATGAGCAGTTCTTC.

The CDR3 nucleotides read TGTGCCAGCAGAAAAACAGGGGTAGCCACCACAGATACGCAGTATTTT. Protein: CASRKTGVATTDTQYF. The V and J genes are TRBV7-2 and TRBJ2-3, with 7 bases that match TRBD1. Per germline, CDR1 SGHTA and CDR2 FQGNSA. V lost 6 bases, J lost 2 bases, and 11 bases stayed unmatched. The CDR3 runs 16 residues. The variable domain in full, with the rest retrieved from reference TRBV7-2 and TRBJ2-3, is GAGVSQSPSNKVTEKGKDVELRCDPISGHTALYWYRQSLGQGLEFLIYFQGNSAPDKSGLPSDRFSAERTGGSVSTLTIQRTQQEDSAVYLCASRKTGVATTDTQYFGPGTRLTVL.

The CDR3 coding sequence is TGTGCCTGGATCCGTGGGAGGGCTGAAGCTTTCTTT. This translates into CAWIRGRAEAFF. The chain joins TRBV30 to TRBJ1-1, with D unclear. Trimming pared 4 bases from V and 6 bases from J, leaving 12 bases between. The CDR3 totals 12 residues. Germline V gene data show CDR1 as GTSNPN and CDR2 as SVGIG (reference sequence).

The chain carries TRBV10-3 and TRBJ1-1; D uncertain. Germline loops: CDR1 ENHRY, CDR2 SYGVKD. The CDR3 has 13 amino acids. Trimming took 2 bases from V and 1 from J, leaving 5 bases between them. This CDR3 is CAISETANTEAFF. CDR3 nucleotide sequence: TGTGCCATCAGTGAGACGGCGAACACTGAAGCTTTCTTT.

A single count supports this clone. V gene TRBV19 combines with J gene TRBJ2-2; D possibly uses TRBD1 or TRBD2 (6 bases each). The length of the CDR3 is 14 residues. Trimming removed 3 bases from V and 6 bases from J, with 11 bases in between. The germline CDR1 and CDR2 sequences are LNHDA and SQIVND (reference sequence). CDR3 residues: CASSMYRGAGELFF. The DNA of the CDR3 is TGTGCCAGTAGTATGTATAGGGGGGCCGGGGAGCTGTTTTTT.

This rearrangement joins TRBV29-1 to TRBJ2-2; 7 bases map to TRBD1. V lost 6 bases to trimming and J lost 4 bases; unmatched junction nucleotides: 2. Germline lookup yields CDR1 SQVTM and CDR2 ANQGSEA. This CDR3 is built from 12 residues. The CDR3 DNA is TGCAGCGTCCACAGGGGCACCGGGGAGCTGTTTTTT. As protein: CSVHRGTGELFF.

The chain couples TRBV2 to TRBJ2-7; TRBD1 aligns across 7 bases. The CDR3 has 14 amino acids. V lost 6 bases and J lost 0; bases outside the gene matches: 5. Per the germline V gene, CDR1 is SNHLY and CDR2 is FYNNEI. The CDR3 spells CASRGQVSSYEQYF. CDR3 nucleotides: TGTGCCAGCAGAGGACAGGTGAGCTCCTACGAGCAGTACTTC.

This clone was counted a single time. CDR3 nucleotides: TGTGCCAGCTCACCAATGGCATCTCAAGAGACCCAGTACTTC. This codes for CASSPMASQETQYF. The gene calls are TRBV18 and TRBJ2-5; D gene unclear. V dropped 2 bases and J dropped 2 bases, with 9 bases sitting between them. Germline V gene data show CDR1 as KGHSH and CDR2 as LQKENI. The CDR3 runs 14 residues.

The CDR3, as DNA: TGTGCCAGCAGTTCTACGGTTAGACTAGCGGGCCGCACAGATACGCAGTATTTT. This sequence encodes CASSSTVRLAGRTDTQYF. This chain links TRBV7-2 with TRBJ2-3, with 10 bases that match TRBD2. The length of the CDR3 is 18 residues. CDR1 is SGHTA, CDR2 FQGNSA, per germline. Unmatched junction bases numbered 13, after V lost 6 bases and J lost 1 base.

The CDR3 loop reads CASSPGTGQNEKLFF. In DNA, the CDR3 is TGTGCCAGCAGCCCAGGGACAGGGCAGAATGAAAAACTGTTTTTT. The J gene is TRBJ1-4, the V gene TRBV7-9; 9 bases align to TRBD1. V lost 5 bases to trimming and J lost 5 bases; unmatched junction nucleotides: 6. This CDR3 contains 15 residues. Germline-derived CDR1 and CDR2 are SEHNR and FQNEAQ (reference sequence).

In this sample, this clone turned up once. V and J are TRBV4-3 and TRBJ1-1; 9 positions match TRBD1. The CDR3 runs to 14 residues. Trimming removed 4 bases from V and 4 bases from J; junction bases left unmatched: 4. From germline, CDR1 is LGHNA and CDR2 YSLEER. The CDR3 nucleotides read TGCGCCAGCAGCCCTGACAGGGGGGGCACTGAAGCTTTCTTT. This gives the protein CASSPDRGGTEAFF.

The chain recombines TRBV7-2 with TRBJ2-6; D not certain. V shed 2 bases and J shed 3 bases, with 8 bases lying between them. CDR3 length: 15 amino acids. The V gene's germline CDR1 is SGHTA and CDR2 FQGNSA. CDR3 bases: TGTGCCAGCAGCTTATCGCGGAGTGGGGCCAACGTCCTGACTTTC. Protein sequence: CASSLSRSGANVLTF.

The chain couples TRBV28 to TRBJ1-4; D gene unclear. Germline CDR1 MDHEN, CDR2 SYDVKM. The V and J ends lost 11 bases and 0 bases respectively, with 10 bases between them. The CDR3 has 13 amino acids. This chain's CDR3 is CAVGSATNEKLFF. The CDR3 DNA is TGTGCCGTTGGTTCTGCAACTAATGAAAAACTGTTTTTT.